The subject of this entry is one T cell receptor (beta chain). This clone was seen more than once but under ten times. Its recognized antigen is unknown. No base quality values were provided; no much bigger clone lies one nucleotide off. This sample is part of a study of cytomegalovirus exposure and HLA in healthy donors (dated by TCRdb to 2016 to 2017). About the full investigation: An earlier analysis of approximately 640 of the donors reported 250 to 350 Gb of sequence data and more than 90 million unique TCR beta sequences from some 180 million T cells. Rather than drawing on any new phenotypic data, the later analysis identified candidate immune exposures from TCR beta sequences and the way those sequences occurred across donors. The number of typed donors differed by locus: about 620-640 for A, B, C, DRB1 and DQB1; 500 to 550 for DQA1; approximately 600 for DPA1; and about 450 for DPB1. The study aimed to test whether cataloging public T cell receptors could reveal signatures of past pathogen exposure. The study combined high-throughput TCR immunosequencing, statistical association of individual TCRs with disease status, and machine learning to predict cytomegalovirus infection status. Because of strong linkage in the cohort, four or five DR-DQ haplotypes were treated as single units for association and clustering. Every discovery cohort repertoire had been produced on one sequencing platform. Among the roughly 380 genotyped donors, 81% belonged to the genetic ancestry cluster associated with self-reported Caucasian donors. Class I and class II HLA loci were covered by the typing at four-digit resolution. An early release that covered around 590 HLA-typed donors contained approximately 300 gigabases of sequencing data and tens of millions of unique TCR sequences. In an earlier analysis of 587 of the donors, high-throughput TCR beta sequencing was used to judge whether each TCR beta V gene segment behaved as functional or pseudogenic. A separate validation cohort of over 95 different subjects was used in addition to the approximately 700-subject first cohort. In a later genetic analysis, genome-wide SNP genotypes for about 55% of the roughly 700 donors were used, and that subset was treated as a discovery cohort. Alongside the repertoire data, information on donor age, sex, ethnicity and CMV serostatus was compiled. Using immunosequencing, the study profiled T cell repertoires from 640 or so subjects and related those repertoires to cytomegalovirus serostatus. In a later analysis, previously published TCR beta repertoires from roughly 710 donors were re-analyzed and high-resolution HLA genotyping was added so that TCR occurrence patterns could be studied. Across some 400 genotyped donors of the cohort, an average of about 250,000 unique TCR beta nucleotide sequences per donor were sequenced, and roughly a sixth of those sequences were non-productive.

Libraries were prepared through the immunoSEQ multiplex PCR assay. A mixture of 60 forward primers for TCR Vbeta segments and 13 reverse primers for TCR Jbeta segments was used in the multiplex PCR. A multiplex PCR assay on genomic DNA amplified the CDR3 region of rearranged TCR beta genes. The amplified TCR beta libraries were sequenced on the Illumina HiSeq System as 87-base-pair reads. Per the source publication's procedure: In a later analysis, some 80 million unique TCR beta chains were counted across the approximately 640 repertoires, and some 10 million of these chains were shared by at least two donors. Raw reads were error-corrected and collapsed into unique sequences with a nearest-neighbor algorithm that merged closely related sequences to remove PCR and sequencing errors. To assign V, D and J gene segments, CDR3 sequences were aligned to IMGT reference sequences. For a sequence to be retained, a match of at least six nucleotides was required to both a V gene segment and a J gene segment. Rearrangements were classified as productive when the CDR3 lacked stop codons and remained in frame with V and J, and all other rearrangements were classified as non-productive. CDR3 was defined according to IMGT convention as the region running from the second conserved V-encoded cysteine to the conserved J-encoded phenylalanine. Sequences without an unambiguous match to a single V gene segment were excluded from the earlier analysis of a few hundred of the donors. In an earlier analysis of approximately 590 of the donors, V segments were called functional above 56.7% productive rearrangements and were called segregating when the between-donor standard deviation exceeded 5%. A statistical classification framework was built to diagnose cytomegalovirus status from the catalog of TCR beta chain sequences. A later analysis assigned V and J genes by comparing TCR nucleotide sequences with IMGT/GENE-DB human TR gene sequences. In a later analysis, CDR3 sequences and most-parsimonious VDJ recombination scenarios were assigned using the TCRdist pipeline. In a later analysis, each TCR beta chain was defined by its CDR3 amino acid sequence together with its V-gene family, and reads without a unique V-gene family were excluded. As a way to deal with suspected cross-contamination and a sequencing artifact, a later analysis dropped 500 to 700 nucleotide sequences that were highly shared and had low generation probability. In a later analysis, a clonal expansion index for each public chain was calculated from normalized within-repertoire ranks of inferred template counts. Generation probabilities in a later analysis came from a VDJ recombination model fitted to out-of-frame rearrangements, and those results were checked against IGoR. In a later analysis, TCR-TCR, TCR-HLA and TCR-CMV co-occurrence was scored with hypergeometric tests, and a repertoire-size bias correction was applied to TCR pairs. To estimate false discovery rates, a later analysis permuted the HLA or CMV assignments 20 times. In a later analysis, co-occurring TCRs were grouped using DBSCAN, and TCRdist sequence similarity was added for clustering within HLA-allele-positive subsets. For co-occurrence clustering, repertoires with fewer than 30,000 or more than 120,000 public chains were excluded, along with several repertoires with anomalous nucleotide sharing. Imported from immuneACCESS, the table was reduced by TCRdb to in-frame sequences with V and J called. These copies leave out some clones; in studies compared against another copy, an unresolved V gene accounts for under half, and the cause of the remainder is not known. The V and J calls and clone size are taken from that table; D and trimming were inferred from the DNA. Within this sample are about 150,000 clones, with approximately 80% of them counted one time only. The ten top clones hold 4% to 6% of the sample.

The cohort was made up of under 800 healthy bone marrow donors. At the time of sampling, all cohort members were nominally healthy, though unrecorded immune exposures were likely present. The donor tested CMV seronegative and was one of the 352 seronegative cohort members. A peripheral blood sample was collected from each donor, and TCR beta sequencing was performed on peripheral blood mononuclear cells. Genomic DNA was extracted from the blood cell samples with the Qiagen DNeasy Blood Extraction Kit. V and J lose 0 bases and 0 bases, and a span of 11 bases separates them. The germline V gene encodes CDR1 SGHNT and CDR2 YENEEA. The CDR3 runs 17 amino acids, cysteine and phenylalanine included. The sequence is cut down to CDR3 DNA, 51 bases in frame from base 1. Broad study findings and their caveats: The 87-base-pair reads could not distinguish some IMGT-functional V segments, including TRBV6-2 and TRBV6-3, so those segments were excluded. In a later analysis, HLA-associated TCR beta chains showed more clonal expansion and lower generation probabilities than non-associated chains that were equally common. For the cohort, immune exposure information was limited to CMV serostatus. In a later analysis, the rate of TCR association differed among HLA loci, with DRB1 alleles having the most associated TCRs and HLA-C alleles having the fewest. A later analysis reported that several top co-occurrence clusters appeared linked to parvovirus B19, influenza, CMV and Epstein-Barr virus. In both the original and validation cohorts, the classifier was reported to diagnose cytomegalovirus status with high specificity and sensitivity. According to a later genetic analysis, donors in an Asian-associated ancestry cluster had fewer N-insertions in productive TCRs than the approximately 630-donor mean. A cluster of highly shared sequence variants was judged likely to be a technical artifact of the sequencing pipeline. Across donors, most TCR sequences were observed very rarely, whereas some public TCRs were present in many individuals. Three of the identified cytomegalovirus-associated TCR beta chains were confirmed in vitro to be specific for cytomegalovirus antigens. A total of roughly 160 TCR beta chains were listed by the study as associated with cytomegalovirus. At a false discovery rate of 0.05, a later analysis linked 16,951 TCR beta sequences to specific HLA alleles. When HLA alleles, especially DR and DQ, strongly co-occurred, TCR associations were difficult to assign to individual alleles. Because HLA typing was unavailable for some donors at each locus, only the typed subset was used in association tests. The presence/absence analyses assumed that sequencing depth was roughly uniform across donors, and that assumption may not be true. A further reported finding was that TCR beta sequences accurately predicted the HLA-A and HLA-B alleles for most subjects in the first cohort. According to a later analysis, most CMV-associated TCR beta chains appeared to be HLA-restricted, and the HLA associations seemed to be driven largely by CMV exposure. The earlier analysis of nearly 600 of the donors excluded some 15 rarely observed V segments, including chromosome 9 orphons, because counts were too low. In an earlier analysis of around 600 of the donors, most TCR beta V segments appeared in productive rearrangements about 87% or about 30% of the time, broadly matching IMGT annotations. Correlated functional status among segregating V segments might be attributable to linkage disequilibrium, but an unknown experimental factor could not be ruled out. The cohort was sequenced for TCR beta chains only, and without alpha or paired-chain data the features that could be detected were limited. In a later genetic analysis, a missense DCLRE1C variant was associated with V-gene and J-gene trimming of TCR beta chains, and the association was replicated in an independent cohort. The authors suggested that the approach could potentially be extended to other disease states and immunological phenotypes.

Specimen: PBMCs. The rearranged segments are TRBV11-3 and TRBJ2-2; no D gene call is confident. This TCR was sampled from a man between 18 and 35 years old in good health and CMV-seronegative. The CDR3 corresponds to CASSLDSHRSNTGELFF. The nucleotides are TGTGCCAGCAGCTTAGATAGTCACAGATCGAACACCGGGGAGCTGTTTTTT.